Below are 9 T cell receptor beta chains sequenced from a single sample in a study of cytomegalovirus exposure and HLA in healthy donors. Libraries were prepared by immunoSEQ multiplex PCR; TCRdb keeps only in-frame clonotypes and omits some of them. The sample holds over 150,000 clones, around 84% seen once. The sequencing sample was made of PBMCs. The receptors were gathered from a human donor in good health.

This chain joins TRBV5-1 and TRBJ2-7; 9 nucleotides line up with TRBD1. V trimming: 5 bases; J trimming: 3 bases; junction bases outside the gene matches: 6. The germline V gene has CDR1 SGHRS and CDR2 YFSETQ. This CDR3 comprises 14 residues. DNA for the CDR3: TGCGCCAGCAGGAGGACAGGGGAATACTACGAGCAGTACTTC. Residues: CASRRTGEYYEQYF.

The rearrangement uses TRBV14 and TRBJ2-3; TRBD2 aligns across 8 bases. Per the germline V gene, CDR1 is SGHDN and CDR2 is FVKESK. Trimming took 5 bases from V and 2 from J; bases not matched to a gene: 9. CDR3 length equals 16 residues. CDR3 loop: CASSFRAGETTDTQYF. The CDR3 DNA sequence: TGTGCCAGCAGCTTCCGAGCGGGGGAGACCACAGATACGCAGTATTTT.

The chain joins TRBV18 to TRBJ1-2; D uncertain. CDR3 length: 14 residues. CDR1 is KGHSH and CDR2 is LQKENI in the germline V gene. V lost 6 bases, J lost 0 bases, and 11 bases lay in between. The DNA for the CDR3 is TGTGCCAGCTCCCAGTCTGACACTAACTATGGCTACACCTTC. Translating gives CASSQSDTNYGYTF.

The rearrangement links TRBV5-1 to TRBJ2-5; D is uncertain. The CDR3 totals 16 residues. The V gene's germline CDR1 is SGHRS and CDR2 YFSETQ. Trimming left V 3 bases short and J 5 bases short, with 20 bases between. The CDR3 DNA reads as TGCGCCAGCAGCTCCCGTGAGAAAGTTATTTATGAGACCCAGTACTTC. Translated: CASSSREKVIYETQYF.

The chain couples TRBV28 to TRBJ1-2, with 8 bases lining up with TRBD1. The V and J ends lost 3 bases and 7 bases, in that order; junction bases with no gene match: 1. The CDR3 has 12 residues. Germline V CDR1 and CDR2: MDHEN, SYDVKM. CDR3 DNA: TGTGCCAGCAGTTTCGACAGGGGTGGCTACACCTTC. Its translation is CASSFDRGGYTF.

The chain recombines TRBV25-1 with TRBJ2-2; TRBD2 matches at 9 bases. Unmatched junction bases numbered 2, after V lost 1 base and J lost 5 bases. Germline V CDR1 and CDR2: MGHDK, SYGVNS. This CDR3 is 15 amino acids long. The CDR3, as DNA: TGTGCCAGCAGTGAATGGGGACTAGCAACCGGGGAGCTGTTTTTT. Encoded protein: CASSEWGLATGELFF.

This sequence joins TRBV5-1 and TRBJ2-1; 9 bases line up with TRBD1. Trimming took 4 bases from V and 4 from J; bases not matched to a gene: 3. Germline-derived CDR1 and CDR2 are SGHRS and YFSETQ. This CDR3 is built from 14 residues. The DNA of the CDR3 is TGCGCCAGCAGCACCGGGACAGGGTACAATGAGCAGTTCTTC. Amino acids: CASSTGTGYNEQFF.

The J gene is TRBJ2-2, the V gene TRBV27; 9 bases are shared with TRBD2. The germline CDR1 and CDR2 sequences are MNHEY and SMNVEV (reference sequence). The CDR3 covers 17 residues. The V and J ends lost 7 bases and 3 bases, in that order; junction bases with no gene match: 12. The CDR3 DNA sequence: TGTGCCAGCACCTTGAGGCGGGGGGGCTGGGACACCGGGGAGCTGTTTTTT. It yields the protein CASTLRRGGWDTGELFF.

The chain joins TRBV4-2 to TRBJ2-7, with 8 bases matching TRBD2. J lost 4 bases, V lost 4 bases, and 9 bases had no gene match. CDR3 length: 15 amino acids. Germline-derived CDR1 and CDR2 are LGHNA and YNFKEQ. The CDR3 loop reads CASSPPGGSSYEQYF. The CDR3 nucleotides are TGTGCCAGCAGCCCGCCGGGGGGGAGCTCATACGAGCAGTACTTC.